This TCR beta chain originates from a study of spatial heterogeneity in lung cancer (dated by TCRdb to between 2017 and 2020). In terms of the full investigation: Beta-chain transcripts were consistently detected in greater numbers than alpha-chain transcripts, which likely reflects a higher abundance of beta-chain transcripts. TCR alpha and beta repertoires were quantitatively compared across multiple tumor regions, matched nontumor lung and blood in non-small cell lung cancer. In the raw uncorrected reads, each unique combination of TCR and UMI appeared more than ten times on average. TCR transcript counts in tumor regions correlated strongly with a T cell transcriptional module score from matched bulk RNA-seq. Both alpha and beta chains were TCR-sequenced in samples taken at surgery, namely 220 tumor regions, fewer than 85 matched nontumor lung samples and roughly 56 PBMC samples. Nonsynonymous mutation counts, determined by whole-exome sequencing of tumor tissue, were related to TCR repertoire features.

Libraries came from 5' RACE. The instrument was a NextSeq 500. To allow correction of PCR and sequencing errors, the TCR library protocol tagged every TCR cDNA molecule with a unique molecular identifier. The authors' pipeline ran thus. Decombinator tools were used for TCR identification, UMI-based error correction and CDR3 extraction. TCRs above a frequency of 2 per 1,000, corresponding to the top 1% of the tumor frequency distribution, were defined as expanded. Expanded tumor TCRs were classed as regional if statistically deemed absent (corrected P<0.05) from at least one tumor region, otherwise ubiquitous. Each repertoire was subsampled 100 times to 5,000 TCRs, after which Renyi diversity was computed with the R vegan package. CDR3 similarity networks were built from amino acid triplet string-kernel similarity, with CDR3s being connected when pairwise similarity was above 0.82. In TCRdb, the public reads were trimmed at Q25 with fastp and aligned with MiXCR, with productive beta chains retained. Identical CDR3 proteins give one entry, which carries the most common genes and DNA. TCRdb, rather than the study authors, made the V and J calls. A total of 15,000 or so distinct CDR3 sequences appear in this sample, roughly 6.6% of them only once. 7% to 10% of the sample rests with the top ten.

From a lookup of the germline V gene, CDR1 and CDR2 are SQVTM and ANQGSEA. The junction carries 11 bases between V and J, which are trimmed by 2 bases and 3 bases respectively. The CDR3 measures 14 amino acids from cysteine to phenylalanine. Only the CDR3 DNA stays, 42 bases, in frame from base 1. The study at large found these results: Additional single-cell paired TCR alpha and beta sequencing was considered necessary to confirm, at a functional level, the hypothesis that regional TCRs recognize regional mutations. Counts of ubiquitous and regional expanded TCRs correlated with counts of ubiquitous and regional nonsynonymous mutations, respectively. A correlation was observed between the number of expanded intratumoral alpha and beta TCRs and the tumor nonsynonymous mutation count. Estimated TCR-seq coverage of tumor T cells was only roughly 7.3% for alpha chains and about 12% for beta chains.

In light of the paper, this sample's time point label describes: sample taken at primary tumor resection. The donors were more than 60 patients from the lung TRACERx cohort who had early-stage, untreated non-small cell lung cancer. TCR sequencing used whole RNA extracted from tumor and nontumor lung tissue, or from cryopreserved PBMC samples, without cell sorting. Only patients for whom sufficient RNA was available from at least two tumor regions were selected for TCR sequencing. Before selection, tumor and adjacent nontumor lung specimens were reviewed by a lung pathologist. This clonotype has a count of ten or more. What this receptor recognizes is not known. Per-base quality was not reported, and no clone a single base away is much larger than it.

The chain is made from TRBV29-1 and TRBJ2-1, with an unclear D gene assignment. The sample here was lung tumor tissue, taken at surgery. The receptor was isolated from a male donor with early-stage non-small cell lung cancer. The sequenced DNA is TGCAGCGTTGAATCCGGGTTCAGCTACAATGAGCAGTTCTTC. This codes for CSVESGFSYNEQFF.